A single TCR beta chain is shown here with its context. Here immunoSEQ multiplex PCR was the method, and the copy in TCRdb shows in-frame clones only, minus some. This sample carries some 150,000 clones, 84% of them seen once, and the ten largest clones take about 40%. Trimming took 6 bases from V and 7 from J, leaving 11 bases between them. This CDR3 is built from 11 residues. From germline, CDR1 is DFQATT and CDR2 SNEGSKA (reference sequence). The data stem from a study of blood T cell repertoires in COVID-19. V is TRBV20-1 and J is TRBJ2-3, with a tentative D call TRBD2 (5 bases). This receptor was obtained from a human donor in a cohort sampled during active COVID-19. Sequenced sample: peripheral blood. For the CDR3, the DNA is TGCAGTGCCCAGCACGGGAATACGCAGTATTTT. Residues: CSAQHGNTQYF.